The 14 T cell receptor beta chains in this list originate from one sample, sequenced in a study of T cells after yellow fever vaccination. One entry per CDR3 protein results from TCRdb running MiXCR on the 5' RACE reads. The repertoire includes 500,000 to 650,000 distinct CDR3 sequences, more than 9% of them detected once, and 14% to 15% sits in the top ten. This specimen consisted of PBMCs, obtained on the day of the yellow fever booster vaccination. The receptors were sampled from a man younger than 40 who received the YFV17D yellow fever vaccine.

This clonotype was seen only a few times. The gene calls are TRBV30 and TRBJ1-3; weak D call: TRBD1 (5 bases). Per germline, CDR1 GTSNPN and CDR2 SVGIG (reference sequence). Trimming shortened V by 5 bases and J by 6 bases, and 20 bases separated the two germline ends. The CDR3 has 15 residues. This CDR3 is CAWGNRQAVVNTIYF. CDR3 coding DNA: TGTGCCTGGGGGAACAGGCAGGCAGTCGTAAACACCATATATTTT.

The CDR3 loop reads CASSPRRGAYEQYF. The DNA of the CDR3 is TGTGCCAGCAGCCCCCGGAGAGGGGCCTACGAGCAGTACTTC. The J gene is TRBJ2-7, the V gene TRBV9; perhaps D is TRBD1 or TRBD2 (5 bases each). The V gene lost 4 bases and the J gene lost 2 bases, with 13 bases spanning the gap. CDR1 and CDR2 from the germline V gene are SGDLS and YYNGEE. The CDR3 length is 14 residues.

The CDR3 sequence: CASSLGGQWAGNEQFF. Written as DNA, the CDR3 is TGCGCCAGCAGCTTGGGGGGACAGTGGGCTGGGAATGAGCAGTTCTTC. The V and J genes are TRBV5-1 and TRBJ2-1; 7 positions agree with TRBD1. Per the germline V gene, CDR1 is SGHRS and CDR2 is YFSETQ. The CDR3 is 16 amino acids. The junction had 10 bases not matched to a gene; V was cut back by 0 bases and J by 7 bases. Looking up the rest from reference TRBV5-1 and TRBJ2-1 gives the full variable domain: KAGVTQTPRYLIKTRGQQVTLSCSPISGHRSVSWYQQTPGQGLQFLFEYFSETQRNKGNFPGRFSGRQFSNSRSEMNVSTLELGDSALYLCASSLGGQWAGNEQFFGPGTRLTVL.

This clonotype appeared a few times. DNA for the CDR3: TGTGCCAGCAGCCAAGTCTCTGACAGGGGGCAGCCCCAGCATTTT. Translation: CASSQVSDRGQPQHF. This sequence joins TRBV4-2 and TRBJ1-5, with 9 bases identical to TRBD1. Germline CDR1 and CDR2: LGHNA and YNFKEQ. This CDR3 region has 15 residues. V was pared by 1 base and J by 7 bases, with 5 bases of the junction left unmatched.

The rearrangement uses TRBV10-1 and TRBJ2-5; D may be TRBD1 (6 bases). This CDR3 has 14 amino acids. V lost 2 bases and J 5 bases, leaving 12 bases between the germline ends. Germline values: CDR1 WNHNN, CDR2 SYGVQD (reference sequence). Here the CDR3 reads CASSEGGAGETQYF. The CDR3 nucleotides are TGCGCCAGCAGTGAGGGGGGCGCCGGGGAGACCCAGTACTTC.

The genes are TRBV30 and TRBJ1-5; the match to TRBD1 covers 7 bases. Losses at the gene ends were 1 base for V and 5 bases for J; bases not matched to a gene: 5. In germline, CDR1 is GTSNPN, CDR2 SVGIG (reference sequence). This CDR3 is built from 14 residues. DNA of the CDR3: TGTGCCTGGAGTGAAATAACAGGGGATCAGCCCCAGCATTTT. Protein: CAWSEITGDQPQHF.

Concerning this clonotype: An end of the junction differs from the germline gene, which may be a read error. CDR3 nucleotide sequence: TGTGCCAGCAGTAGCGGGACCATTACACAAGAGGCCCAGTACTTC. Amino acids: CASSSGTITQEAQYF. The chain is built from TRBV27 and TRBJ2-5; 7 bases fit TRBD2. There are 15 residues in the CDR3. The germline V gene encodes CDR1 MNHEY and CDR2 SMNVEV (reference sequence).

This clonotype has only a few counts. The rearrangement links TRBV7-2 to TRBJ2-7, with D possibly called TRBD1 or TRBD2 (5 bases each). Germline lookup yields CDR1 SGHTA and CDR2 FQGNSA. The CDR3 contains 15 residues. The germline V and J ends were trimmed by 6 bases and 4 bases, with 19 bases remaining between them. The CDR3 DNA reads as TGTGCCAGCAGGTTGAGGACCGGGACGGAATACGAGCAGTACTTC. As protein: CASRLRTGTEYEQYF.

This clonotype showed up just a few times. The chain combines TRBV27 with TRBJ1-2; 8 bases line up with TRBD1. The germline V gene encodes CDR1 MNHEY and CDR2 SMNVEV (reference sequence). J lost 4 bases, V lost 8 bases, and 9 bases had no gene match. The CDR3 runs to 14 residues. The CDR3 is CASGTGASVYGYTF. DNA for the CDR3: TGTGCCAGCGGGACAGGAGCATCCGTCTATGGCTACACCTTC.

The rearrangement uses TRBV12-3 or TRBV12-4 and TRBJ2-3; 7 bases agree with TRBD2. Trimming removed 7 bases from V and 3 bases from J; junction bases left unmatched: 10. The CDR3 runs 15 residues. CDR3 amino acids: CASTRQQGGTDTQYF. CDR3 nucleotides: TGTGCCAGCACCCGTCAGCAGGGAGGGACAGATACGCAGTATTTT.

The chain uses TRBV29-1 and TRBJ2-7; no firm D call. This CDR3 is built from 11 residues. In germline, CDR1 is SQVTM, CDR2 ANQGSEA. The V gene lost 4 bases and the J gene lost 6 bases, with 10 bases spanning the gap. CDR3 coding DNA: TGCAGCGTTGCTGTGGGCTCCGAGCAGTACTTC. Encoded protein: CSVAVGSEQYF.

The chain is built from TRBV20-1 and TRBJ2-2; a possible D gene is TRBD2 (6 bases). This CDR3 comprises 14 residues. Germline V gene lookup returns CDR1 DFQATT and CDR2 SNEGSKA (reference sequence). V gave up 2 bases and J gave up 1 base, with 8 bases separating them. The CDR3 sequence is CSARLSGNTGELFF. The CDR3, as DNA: TGCAGTGCTAGACTTAGCGGGAACACCGGGGAGCTGTTTTTT.

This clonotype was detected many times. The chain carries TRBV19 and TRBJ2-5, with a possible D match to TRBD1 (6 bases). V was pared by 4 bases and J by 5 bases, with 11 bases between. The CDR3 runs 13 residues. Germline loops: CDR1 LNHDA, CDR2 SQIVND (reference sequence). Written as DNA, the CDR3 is TGTGCCAGTAGTACCGGACAGCGGGAGACCCAGTACTTC. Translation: CASSTGQRETQYF.

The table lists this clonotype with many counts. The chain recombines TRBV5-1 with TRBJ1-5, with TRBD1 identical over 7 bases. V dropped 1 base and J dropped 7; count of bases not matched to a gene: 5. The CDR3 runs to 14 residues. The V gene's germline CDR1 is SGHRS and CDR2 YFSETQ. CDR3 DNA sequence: TGCGCCAGCAGCTTGCGGCAGGGGGACCAGCCCCAGCATTTT. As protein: CASSLRQGDQPQHF.